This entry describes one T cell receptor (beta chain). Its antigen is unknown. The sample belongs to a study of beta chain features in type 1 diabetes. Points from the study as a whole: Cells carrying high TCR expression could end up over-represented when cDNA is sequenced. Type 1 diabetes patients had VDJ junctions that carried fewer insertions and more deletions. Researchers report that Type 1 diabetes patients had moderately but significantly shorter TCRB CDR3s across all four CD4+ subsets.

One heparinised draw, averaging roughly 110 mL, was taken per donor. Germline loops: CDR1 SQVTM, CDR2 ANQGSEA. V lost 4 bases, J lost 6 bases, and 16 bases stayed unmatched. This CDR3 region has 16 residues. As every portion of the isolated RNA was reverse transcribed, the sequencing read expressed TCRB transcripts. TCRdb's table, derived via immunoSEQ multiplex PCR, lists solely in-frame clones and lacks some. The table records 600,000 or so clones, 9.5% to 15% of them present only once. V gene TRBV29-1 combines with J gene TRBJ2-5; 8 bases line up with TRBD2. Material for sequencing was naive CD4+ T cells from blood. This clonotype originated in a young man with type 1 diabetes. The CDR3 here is CSVGGWSGGREQTQYF. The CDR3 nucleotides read TGCAGCGTTGGGGGTTGGAGCGGGGGCAGAGAGCAGACCCAGTACTTC.